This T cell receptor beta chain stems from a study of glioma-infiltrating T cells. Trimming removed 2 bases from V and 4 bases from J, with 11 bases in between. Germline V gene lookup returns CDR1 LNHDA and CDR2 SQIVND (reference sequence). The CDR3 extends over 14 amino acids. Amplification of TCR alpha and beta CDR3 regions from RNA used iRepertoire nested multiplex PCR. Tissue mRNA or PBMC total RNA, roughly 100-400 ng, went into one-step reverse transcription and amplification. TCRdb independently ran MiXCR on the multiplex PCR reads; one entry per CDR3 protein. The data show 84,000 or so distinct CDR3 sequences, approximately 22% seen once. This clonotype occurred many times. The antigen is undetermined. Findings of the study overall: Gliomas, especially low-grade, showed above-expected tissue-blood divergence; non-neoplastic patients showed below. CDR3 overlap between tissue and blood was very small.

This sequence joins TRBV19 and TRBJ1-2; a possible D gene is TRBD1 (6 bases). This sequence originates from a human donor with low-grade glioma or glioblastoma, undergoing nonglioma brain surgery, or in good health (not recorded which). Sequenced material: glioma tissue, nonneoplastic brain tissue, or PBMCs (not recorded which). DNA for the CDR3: TGTGCCAGTAGTATACCAGGGGCCCCCTATGGCTACACCTTC. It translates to CASSIPGAPYGYTF.